The 18 T cell receptor beta chains below were found in one sample sequenced in a study of blood T cell repertoires in COVID-19. Profiled with immunoSEQ multiplex PCR; TCRdb holds only in-frame clones, not every one. Of a few hundred thousand clones in the sample, roughly 90% were seen once. The sample was peripheral blood. The receptors come from a man between 18 and 29 years old who had recovered from COVID-19.

V gene TRBV19 combines with J gene TRBJ1-5; possible D gene TRBD1, 6 bases. V lost 5 bases and J lost 5, with 10 bases in between. This CDR3 is built from 13 residues. CDR1 LNHDA and CDR2 SQIVND come from the germline V gene (reference sequence). Written as DNA, the CDR3 is TGTGCCAGTAGTCGGGACATATATCAGCCCCAGCATTTT. As protein: CASSRDIYQPQHF. Using reference TRBV19 and TRBJ1-5 for the parts outside the CDR3, the full variable domain is DGGITQSPKYLFRKEGQNVTLSCEQNLNHDAMYWYRQDPGQGLRLIYYSQIVNDFQKGDIAEGYSVSREKKESFPLTVTSAQKNPTAFYLCASSRDIYQPQHFGDGTRLSIL.

This chain uses TRBV7-8 with TRBJ1-6; D might be TRBD1 (5 bases). V lost 1 base and J 7 bases, leaving 11 bases between the germline ends. CDR1 is SGHVS, CDR2 FQNEAQ, per germline. This CDR3 is 15 amino acids long. The CDR3 reads CASSLEPGGNSPLHF. The CDR3 DNA is TGTGCCAGCAGCTTAGAGCCGGGGGGGAATTCACCCCTCCACTTT. The variable domain in full, completed from reference TRBV7-8 and TRBJ1-6, reads GAGVSQSPRYKVAKRGQDVALRCDPISGHVSLFWYQQALGQGPEFLTYFQNEAQLDKSGLPSDRFFAERPEGSVSTLKIQRTQQEDSAVYLCASSLEPGGNSPLHFGNGTRLTVT.

The chain has TRBV27 and TRBJ2-1, with 8 nucleotides matching TRBD2. CDR3 length: 15 amino acids. Germline loops: CDR1 MNHEY, CDR2 SMNVEV (reference sequence). Trimming took 5 bases from V and 1 from J; bases not matched to a gene: 4. In DNA form, the CDR3 reads TGTGCCAGCAGTATAACTAGCGGTTCCTACAATGAGCAGTTCTTC. Protein product: CASSITSGSYNEQFF.

The chain is built from TRBV30 and TRBJ1-2, with a weak D call TRBD1 (6 bases). Trimming shortened V by 8 bases and J by 4 bases, and 20 bases separated the two germline ends. The germline CDR1 and CDR2 sequences are GTSNPN and SVGIG (reference sequence). The CDR3 has 14 residues. The CDR3 nucleotides are TGTGCCCTTAACACCCCCGGACAGAGCTATGGCTACACCTTC. Residues: CALNTPGQSYGYTF.

The J gene is TRBJ1-4, the V gene TRBV30; tentative D call: TRBD1 (6 bases). The germline V gene has CDR1 GTSNPN and CDR2 SVGIG (reference sequence). Trimming took off 3 bases at V and 6 bases at J, with 14 bases between the two ends. The CDR3 is 14 amino acids. The CDR3 is CAWRRQALDEKLFF. In nucleotides, the CDR3 is TGTGCCTGGAGGAGACAGGCGTTAGATGAAAAACTGTTTTTT.

The chain carries TRBV5-6 and TRBJ1-1, with a weak D call TRBD1 (6 bases). The CDR3 has 16 amino acids. The germline V gene has CDR1 SGHDT and CDR2 YYEEEE. The germline V and J ends were trimmed by 4 bases and 2 bases, with 18 bases remaining between them. The CDR3 DNA reads TGTGCCAGCAGCCCCAAGGTCAGGGGCTTCAACACTGAAGCTTTCTTT. Amino acids: CASSPKVRGFNTEAFF.

The gene calls are TRBV2 and TRBJ1-3; tentatively, D is TRBD1 (5 bases). CDR1 and CDR2 (germline): SNHLY, FYNNEI. V was cut by 1 base and J by 0 bases, with 10 bases left in between. The CDR3 has 16 residues. The CDR3 protein is CASSEEQVSSGNTIYF. DNA for the CDR3: TGTGCCAGCAGTGAAGAACAGGTTTCCTCTGGAAACACCATATATTTT.

Comments on this clone: This may arise from a read error, as a much more abundant clone is one base away. The V and J genes are TRBV2 and TRBJ2-7; a possible D gene is TRBD1 (5 bases). The CDR3 totals 12 residues. V dropped 4 bases and J dropped 3 bases, with 7 bases sitting between them. CDR1 SNHLY and CDR2 FYNNEI come from the germline V gene. This CDR3 is CASSVDSYEQYF. Written as DNA, the CDR3 is TGTGCCAGCAGTGTAGACAGCTACGAGCAGTACTTC.

In its sample, this clone was seen once. V usage is TRBV5-6 and J usage is TRBJ1-1, with D tentatively TRBD1 (5 bases). The V gene lost 4 bases and the J gene lost 1 base, with 17 bases spanning the gap. Germline V gene lookup returns CDR1 SGHDT and CDR2 YYEEEE. The CDR3 is 16 residues long. CDR3 loop: CASSQLGRGANTEAFF. DNA for the CDR3: TGTGCCAGCAGCCAATTAGGGAGGGGAGCGAACACTGAAGCTTTCTTT. The full variable domain, rest sourced from reference TRBV5-6 and TRBJ1-1, is DAGVTQSPTHLIKTRGQQVTLRCSPKSGHDTVSWYQQALGQGPQFIFQYYEEEERQRGNFPDRFSGHQFPNYSSELNVNALLLGDSALYLCASSQLGRGANTEAFFGQGTRLTVV.

The V and J genes are TRBV5-1 and TRBJ1-2; D may be TRBD1 (6 bases). V gave up 4 bases and J gave up 7 bases, with 14 bases separating them. This CDR3 is built from 13 residues. Germline V gene lookup returns CDR1 SGHRS and CDR2 YFSETQ. The CDR3 sequence: CASSEEQGRGYTF. DNA for the CDR3: TGCGCCAGCAGCGAAGAACAGGGTCGTGGCTACACCTTC. Full variable domain (outside the CDR3, taken from reference TRBV5-1 and TRBJ1-2): KAGVTQTPRYLIKTRGQQVTLSCSPISGHRSVSWYQQTPGQGLQFLFEYFSETQRNKGNFPGRFSGRQFSNSRSEMNVSTLELGDSALYLCASSEEQGRGYTFGSGTRLTVV.

The V call is TRBV5-4, the J call TRBJ2-7; a possible D gene is TRBD2 (6 bases). The germline gives CDR1 SGHNT, CDR2 YYREEE (reference sequence). V was cut by 4 bases and J by 4 bases, with 21 bases left in between. The CDR3 is 16 amino acids. The CDR3 protein is CASSLHAMGGRYEQYF. CDR3 in DNA: TGTGCCAGCAGCCTACACGCTATGGGGGGTAGATACGAGCAGTACTTC. The entire variable domain, with the rest obtained from reference TRBV5-4 and TRBJ2-7, is as follows: ETGVTQSPTHLIKTRGQQVTLRCSSQSGHNTVSWYQQALGQGPQFIFQYYREEENGRGNFPPRFSGLQFPNYSSELNVNALELDDSALYLCASSLHAMGGRYEQYFGPGTRLTVT.

The rearrangement links TRBV5-1 to TRBJ2-1; 11 bases agree with TRBD2. J was trimmed by 2 bases and V by 4 bases; bases with no gene match: 14. The CDR3 is 19 residues long. The germline V gene has CDR1 SGHRS and CDR2 YFSETQ. For the CDR3, the DNA is TGCGCCAGCAGCAGCAGGGGAACTAGCGGGAGTAGGACCTACAATGAGCAGTTCTTC. Amino acid sequence: CASSSRGTSGSRTYNEQFF.

V gene TRBV5-4 combines with J gene TRBJ2-3; 8 nucleotides align to TRBD1. V was pared by 4 bases and J by 3 bases, with 16 bases of the junction left unmatched. CDR3 length: 18 residues. Germline CDR1 and CDR2: SGHNT and YYREEE (reference sequence). CDR3 nucleotide sequence: TGTGCCAGCAGCCTCGACAGGGGCTACAACGCGGGTACAGATACGCAGTATTTT. Translated: CASSLDRGYNAGTDTQYF.

The chain recombines TRBV19 with TRBJ2-6; D ambiguous. The germline V and J ends were trimmed by 5 bases and 0 bases, with 2 bases remaining between them. This CDR3 has 13 amino acids. Per the germline V gene, CDR1 is LNHDA and CDR2 is SQIVND (reference sequence). CDR3 DNA: TGTGCCAGTAGTCTCTCTGGGGCCAACGTCCTGACTTTC. Translation: CASSLSGANVLTF.

The chain joins TRBV6-5 to TRBJ2-5; 8 nucleotides match TRBD2. This CDR3 region has 14 residues. The trim removed 7 bases at V and 5 bases at J, leaving 9 bases unmatched. In germline, CDR1 is MNHEY, CDR2 SVGAGI. The CDR3 region is CASMTGGAGETQYF. The CDR3 DNA sequence: TGTGCCAGCATGACCGGGGGGGCCGGGGAGACCCAGTACTTC.

A single count supports this clone. The chain recombines TRBV24-1 with TRBJ2-2; 9 bases are shared with TRBD1. The J segment lost 7 bases and the V segment lost 4 bases, leaving 9 bases of the junction unmatched. The CDR3 runs to 16 residues. Germline loops: CDR1 KGHDR, CDR2 SFDVKD. The CDR3 DNA reads TGTGCCACCAGTGACTCACAGGGGGCTACGGACGGGGAGCTGTTTTTT. This encodes CATSDSQGATDGELFF.

The chain employs TRBV18 and TRBJ2-7; TRBD1 matches at 9 bases. The CDR3 extends over 15 amino acids. Germline assignment: CDR1 KGHSH and CDR2 LQKENI. V shed 3 bases, J shed 6 bases, and the junction held 9 bases outside the gene matches. For the CDR3, the DNA is TGTGCCAGCTCACCCGGGACAGGGCAAGGTCGCGAGCAGTACTTC. Protein sequence: CASSPGTGQGREQYF.

CDR3 DNA sequence: TGTGCCAGCAGCAAAGGAGAGAAGAGCCCAACCCAGCATTTT. Amino acid sequence: CASSKGEKSPTQHF. The chain combines TRBV21-1 with TRBJ1-5. TRBV21-1 is shown as a pseudogene. The CDR3 runs 14 residues.